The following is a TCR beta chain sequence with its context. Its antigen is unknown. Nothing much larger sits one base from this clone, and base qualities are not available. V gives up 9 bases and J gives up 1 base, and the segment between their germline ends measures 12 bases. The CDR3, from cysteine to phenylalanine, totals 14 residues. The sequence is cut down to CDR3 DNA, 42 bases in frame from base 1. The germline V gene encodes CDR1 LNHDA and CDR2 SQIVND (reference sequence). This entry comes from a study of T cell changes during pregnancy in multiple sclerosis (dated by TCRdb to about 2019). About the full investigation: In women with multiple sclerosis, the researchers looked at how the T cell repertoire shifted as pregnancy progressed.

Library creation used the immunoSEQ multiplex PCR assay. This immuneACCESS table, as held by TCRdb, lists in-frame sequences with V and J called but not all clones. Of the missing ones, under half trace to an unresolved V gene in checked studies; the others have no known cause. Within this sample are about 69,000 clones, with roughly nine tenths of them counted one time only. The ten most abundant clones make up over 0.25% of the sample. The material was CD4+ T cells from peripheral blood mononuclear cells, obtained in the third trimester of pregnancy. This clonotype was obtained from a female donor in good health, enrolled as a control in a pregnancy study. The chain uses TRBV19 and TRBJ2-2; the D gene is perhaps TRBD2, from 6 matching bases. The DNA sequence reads TGTGCCAGCCGTCGGCGGGGGAACACCGGGGAGCTGTTTTTT. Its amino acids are CASRRRGNTGELFF.